This paragraph reports one T cell receptor (beta chain). This specimen belongs to a study of tumor-infiltrating lymphocytes in primary liver carcinoma. The input was around 530 ng total RNA; TCR beta cDNA was made from it with a constant-region primer. Each TCR beta library was derived from three nested multiplex PCR rounds that employed slightly modified ARM-PCR. The opening two PCR rounds, ten to eleven cycles each, paired TRBV1-TRBV30 forward primers with a C-beta reverse primer. In TCRdb, the multiplex PCR reads were re-called with MiXCR into one record per CDR3 protein. The table includes 330,000 or so distinct CDR3 sequences, roughly two thirds detected once. Unsorted whole blood yielded blood RNA, and germline DNA was extracted as well. There are 14 residues in the CDR3. Trimming shortened V by 10 bases and J by 2 bases, and 17 bases separated the two germline ends. Germline V CDR1 and CDR2: WNHNN, SYGVQD (reference sequence).

The sequence came from a man aged 40-49 years with primary liver carcinoma and hepatitis B virus infection. This chain connects TRBV10-1 to TRBJ2-5, with a tentative D call TRBD2 (6 bases). Material for sequencing was peripheral blood. The chain's CDR3 is CANSKAGPQETQYF. CDR3 nucleotide sequence: TGCGCCAACTCTAAAGCGGGCCCTCAAGAGACCCAGTACTTC.